Listed here are 15 T cell receptor beta chains from one sample, sequenced in a study of long-term antiretroviral therapy in people with HIV. A v3.0 immunoSEQ assay was performed at survey level. Produced via immunoSEQ multiplex PCR; TCRdb's table is partial and in-frame only. Among 25,000 to 35,000 clones listed, 75% to 90% were seen once. Sequenced material: unsorted PBMCs, taken 0.8 years before starting antiretroviral therapy. Receptors were obtained from a man aged 18 to 30 with HIV.

V gene TRBV15 combines with J gene TRBJ1-6; D unresolved. The CDR3 contains 13 residues. Per the germline V gene, CDR1 is LNHNV and CDR2 is YYDKDF (reference sequence). V was trimmed by 0 bases and J by 9 bases, leaving 6 bases between them. The CDR3 bases are TGTGCCACCAGCAGAGATCGCGGTTCACCCCTCCACTTT. Translated: CATSRDRGSPLHF.

This clone was detected a few times. V usage is TRBV19 and J usage is TRBJ2-7; no reliable D call. There are 13 residues in the CDR3. Germline CDR1 LNHDA, CDR2 SQIVND (reference sequence). V shed 3 bases and J shed 2 bases, with 8 bases lying between them. The CDR3 DNA reads TGTGCCAGTAGTATGGGTTGGGCCTACGAGCAGTACTTC. Translation: CASSMGWAYEQYF.

The chain employs TRBV30 and TRBJ2-2; D is possibly TRBD2 (6 bases). Germline V gives CDR1 GTSNPN, CDR2 SVGIG (reference sequence). V shed 4 bases and J shed 5 bases, with 14 bases lying between them. The CDR3 spans 14 residues. The CDR3 is CAWTRGMITGELFF. CDR3 nucleotides: TGTGCCTGGACCCGGGGGATGATAACCGGGGAGCTGTTTTTT.

This clone was detected a few times. The CDR3 spells CASSQVGAAGTGYTF. In DNA form, the CDR3 reads TGTGCCAGCAGCCAAGTTGGTGCAGCAGGCACTGGCTACACCTTC. The chain recombines TRBV4-2 with TRBJ1-2; D remains ambiguous. The germline CDR1 and CDR2 sequences are LGHNA and YNFKEQ. With 1 base removed from V and 7 bases from J, the gap between germline ends came to 16 bases. The CDR3 runs 15 residues.

This clone was seen more than once but under ten times. This chain links TRBV19 with TRBJ1-1; possibly TRBD1 for D (5 bases). V lost 0 bases and J lost 4, with 12 bases in between. The CDR3 covers 15 residues. Germline V gives CDR1 LNHDA, CDR2 SQIVND (reference sequence). The CDR3: CASSIDSAGLTEAFF. In nucleotides, the CDR3 is TGTGCCAGTAGTATAGACAGTGCAGGGCTCACTGAAGCTTTCTTT.

V and J are TRBV7-3 and TRBJ2-2, with 11 bases fitting TRBD2. The ends lost 5 bases at V and 1 base at J; junction bases unmatched: 6. In germline, CDR1 is SGHTA, CDR2 FQGTGA. This CDR3 region has 17 residues. CDR3 DNA sequence: TGTGCCAGCAGCAATTGGCTAGCGGGAGGGAACACCGGGGAGCTGTTTTTT. Its translation is CASSNWLAGGNTGELFF.

The chain joins TRBV5-1 to TRBJ1-6; D gene ambiguous. Trimming removed 2 bases from V and 0 bases from J, with 18 bases in between. The CDR3 extends over 19 amino acids. The germline V gene has CDR1 SGHRS and CDR2 YFSETQ. The chain's CDR3 is CASSFGLGRQSSYNSPLHF. The CDR3 nucleotides read TGCGCCAGCAGCTTCGGGTTAGGGCGGCAAAGCTCCTATAATTCACCCCTCCACTTT.

The V and J genes are TRBV2 and TRBJ2-3; 14 nucleotides align to TRBD2. Germline V gene data show CDR1 as SNHLY and CDR2 as FYNNEI. V lost 3 bases and J lost 4; bases outside the gene matches: 3. The length of the CDR3 is 16 residues. The CDR3 spells CASSEWTSGGPDTQYF. CDR3 bases: TGTGCCAGCAGTGAGTGGACTAGCGGGGGGCCAGATACGCAGTATTTT.

This clone was recorded once. The chain couples TRBV5-1 to TRBJ2-5; D is perhaps TRBD2 (6 bases). V lost 4 bases and J 0 bases, leaving 16 bases between the germline ends. Germline V lookup: CDR1 SGHRS, CDR2 YFSETQ. This CDR3 is built from 16 residues. Written as DNA, the CDR3 is TGCGCCAGCAGCGACGCGACTAGGGAGTACCAAGAGACCCAGTACTTC. It encodes CASSDATREYQETQYF.

This chain links TRBV5-1 with TRBJ2-3; 12 bases match TRBD2. With V trimmed by 4 bases and J by 3 bases, 6 bases remained unmatched. The CDR3 is 16 residues long. Per germline, CDR1 SGHRS and CDR2 YFSETQ. In DNA form, the CDR3 reads TGCGCCAGCAGCCCCGGGACTAGCGGGCCAACAGATACGCAGTATTTT. The encoded protein is CASSPGTSGPTDTQYF.

The chain couples TRBV7-2 to TRBJ2-5, with D maybe TRBD1 (5 bases). The J call is uncertain, as TRBJ2-7 better fits the DNA end. Germline V gene lookup returns CDR1 SGHTA and CDR2 FQGNSA. This CDR3 has 14 amino acids. The CDR3 DNA reads as TGTGCCAGCAGCTTGGGGCAGGTCAACTACGAGCAGTACTTC. Protein product: CASSLGQVNYEQYF.

This clone was picked up a small number of times. The chain carries TRBV4-1 and TRBJ1-5, with D unclear. The length of the CDR3 is 14 residues. Germline V lookup: CDR1 MGHRA, CDR2 YSYEKL. The V and J ends lost 2 bases and 3 bases respectively, with 8 bases between them. CDR3 sequence reads: CASSQRRDNQPQHF. The DNA for the CDR3 is TGCGCCAGCAGCCAAAGAAGGGACAATCAGCCCCAGCATTTT.

This clone occurred once. This rearrangement joins TRBV10-2 to TRBJ2-3; no clear D gene. V dropped 4 bases and J dropped 5 bases, with 4 bases sitting between them. Germline CDR1 WSHSY, CDR2 SAAADI. The CDR3 is made up of 11 amino acids. CDR3 nucleotide sequence: TGCGCCAGCAGTGGGGGAGATACGCAGTATTTT. Amino acid sequence: CASSGGDTQYF.

This clone showed up just once. V gene TRBV5-1 combines with J gene TRBJ2-5; no firm D call. The CDR3 runs 11 residues. From germline, CDR1 is SGHRS and CDR2 YFSETQ. V gave up 4 bases and J gave up 2 bases, with 3 bases separating them. The CDR3 spells CASSVQETQYF. DNA for the CDR3: TGCGCCAGCAGCGTTCAAGAGACCCAGTACTTC.

This clone was detected a few times. The chain links TRBV7-9 to TRBJ2-2, with unresolved D. The V end was cut by 1 base, the J end by 6 bases, with 9 bases between. Germline values: CDR1 SEHNR, CDR2 FQNEAQ (reference sequence). The CDR3 totals 14 residues. CDR3 nucleotide sequence: TGTGCCAGCAGCTTAGAGGGTGGTCCCGGGGAGCTGTTTTTT. It translates to CASSLEGGPGELFF.